This T cell receptor beta chain was sequenced during a study of T cell changes during pregnancy in multiple sclerosis. The table came from immunoSEQ multiplex PCR; TCRdb's copy has only in-frame clones and leaves some out. The sample includes approximately 60,000 clones, roughly 94% seen only once; the top ten take approximately 3.5%. The CDR3 is made up of 16 amino acids. Trimming left V 6 bases short and J 2 bases short, with 17 bases between. Germline lookup yields CDR1 MDHEN and CDR2 SYDVKM. Sequenced here: CD8+ T cells from peripheral blood mononuclear cells, sampled in the third trimester of pregnancy. The receptor comes from a female donor with multiple sclerosis, enrolled in a pregnancy study. The V and J genes are TRBV28 and TRBJ1-5; weak D call: TRBD1 (5 bases). The CDR3 loop reads CASRPSGDLGNQPQHF. Here the CDR3 DNA reads TGTGCCAGCAGACCCTCGGGGGATCTTGGCAATCAGCCCCAGCATTTT.